The rows below give T cell receptor beta chains drawn from one sample of a study of cytomegalovirus exposure and HLA in healthy donors. Libraries were prepared by immunoSEQ multiplex PCR; TCRdb keeps only in-frame clonotypes and omits some of them. The table lists 140,000 to 150,000 clones, 60% to 85% of them singletons. The sample taken for sequencing was PBMCs. The receptor set was obtained from a woman aged 40-49 years in good health and CMV-seropositive. Both conserved end residues are part of each CDR3. Fields, in order: J gene, clone size, D gene, V gene, CDR3 DNA, CDR3 protein. D genes are given only for firm matches. Clone size is given for some rows only: seen once, a few or many times, or a class if the clone is expanded.

j_call: TRBJ2-5
clone_size: .
d_call: .
v_call: TRBV6-5
cdr3_nt: TGTGCCAGCAGTTACTCGGGGGCGCGACTCGCCCAGTACTTC
cdr3_aa: CASSYSGARLAQYF

j_call: TRBJ2-5
clone_size: .
d_call: TRBD1
v_call: TRBV11-3
cdr3_nt: TGTGCCAGCAGCTTAGGACAGGGGAGAGAGACCCAGTACTTC
cdr3_aa: CASSLGQGRETQYF

j_call: TRBJ1-1
clone_size: .
d_call: TRBD1
v_call: TRBV30
cdr3_nt: TGTGCCTGGAACAGGGGTATCACTGAAGCTTTCTTT
cdr3_aa: CAWNRGITEAFF

j_call: TRBJ1-2
clone_size: .
d_call: TRBD1
v_call: TRBV28
cdr3_nt: TGTGCCAGCAGTATGTACCTGCCCGGACAGGGGAACTATGGCTACACCTTC
cdr3_aa: CASSMYLPGQGNYGYTF

j_call: TRBJ2-7
clone_size: .
d_call: TRBD1
v_call: TRBV19
cdr3_nt: TGTGCCAGTAGTTCCCAACGGACAGGCTTGGGGTACGAGCAGTACTTC
cdr3_aa: CASSSQRTGLGYEQYF

j_call: TRBJ1-2
clone_size: .
d_call: .
v_call: TRBV2
cdr3_nt: TGTGCCAGCGAGGAGCTTGACTATGGCTACACCTTC
cdr3_aa: CASEELDYGYTF

j_call: TRBJ1-5
clone_size: few
d_call: .
v_call: TRBV9
cdr3_nt: TGTGCCAGCAGCGTCGGACAGTCCCATCAGCCCCAGCATTTT
cdr3_aa: CASSVGQSHQPQHF

j_call: TRBJ1-1
clone_size: .
d_call: .
v_call: TRBV28
cdr3_nt: TGTGCCAGCAGTTTTCCCCTTTGGGGGCGGCGGGGGGGGGATCGAGCAACTGAAGCTTTCTTT
cdr3_aa: CASSFPLWGRRGGDRATEAFF

j_call: TRBJ2-7
clone_size: .
d_call: .
v_call: TRBV6-1
cdr3_nt: TGTGCCAGCGTGGTGGGCGGAGGGGCTCTCTACGAGCAGTACTTC
cdr3_aa: CASVVGGGALYEQYF

j_call: TRBJ2-7
clone_size: .
d_call: .
v_call: TRBV28
cdr3_nt: TGTGCCAGCCATCCCCCTGCGGGCGGCAGCTCCTACGAGCAGTACTTC
cdr3_aa: CASHPPAGGSSYEQYF

j_call: TRBJ2-1
clone_size: once
d_call: .
v_call: TRBV6-6
cdr3_nt: TGTGCCAGCAGTTACTCTCCGGGTCCGGGGGACAATGAGCAGTTCTTC
cdr3_aa: CASSYSPGPGDNEQFF

j_call: TRBJ1-6
clone_size: .
d_call: TRBD1
v_call: TRBV5-4
cdr3_nt: TGTGCCTCCCGGACAGGAGACTATAATTCACCCCTCCACTTT
cdr3_aa: CASRTGDYNSPLHF

j_call: TRBJ2-2
clone_size: .
d_call: .
v_call: TRBV10-3
cdr3_nt: TGTGCCATCAGTGAGTCAACCGCAGGGGGTAGCGGAGGCGGGGAGCTGTTTTTT
cdr3_aa: CAISESTAGGSGGGELFF

j_call: TRBJ1-2
clone_size: .
d_call: .
v_call: TRBV28
cdr3_nt: TGTGCCAGCACTTGGACGGGGGGCAGGCGCTATGGCTACACCTTC
cdr3_aa: CASTWTGGRRYGYTF

j_call: TRBJ1-1
clone_size: .
d_call: .
v_call: TRBV9
cdr3_nt: TGTGCCAGCAGCATCGGACAGAACACTGAAGCTTTCTTT
cdr3_aa: CASSIGQNTEAFF

j_call: TRBJ1-1
clone_size: .
d_call: .
v_call: TRBV2
cdr3_nt: TGTGCCAGCAGACGGGATGACACTGAAGCTTTCTTT
cdr3_aa: CASRRDDTEAFF

j_call: TRBJ2-3
clone_size: once
d_call: .
v_call: TRBV11-1
cdr3_nt: TGTGCCAGCAGCTTGGACAGCGGGGCAGATACGCAGTATTTT
cdr3_aa: CASSLDSGADTQYF

j_call: TRBJ1-4
clone_size: few
d_call: .
v_call: TRBV5-1
cdr3_nt: TGCGCCAGCAGGGGCGGGTTAACAACTAATGAAAAACTGTTTTTT
cdr3_aa: CASRGGLTTNEKLFF

j_call: TRBJ1-6
clone_size: .
d_call: .
v_call: TRBV18
cdr3_nt: TGTGCCAGCTCAACAACTACAGGGAGCTCCTATAATTCACCCCTCCACTTT
cdr3_aa: CASSTTTGSSYNSPLHF

j_call: TRBJ2-7
clone_size: .
d_call: .
v_call: TRBV30
cdr3_nt: TGTGCCTGGAGTCCCCTCGGTGAGGGAACCTACGAGCAGTACTTC
cdr3_aa: CAWSPLGEGTYEQYF

j_call: TRBJ2-3
clone_size: .
d_call: .
v_call: TRBV6-1
cdr3_nt: TGTGCCAGCACCACCGGTACAGATACGCAGTATTTT
cdr3_aa: CASTTGTDTQYF

j_call: TRBJ2-5
clone_size: .
d_call: .
v_call: TRBV4-1
cdr3_nt: TGCGCCAGCAGCCAAGATCGGCAGGGGCTAAGGGAGACCCAGTACTTC
cdr3_aa: CASSQDRQGLRETQYF

j_call: TRBJ2-5
clone_size: .
d_call: .
v_call: TRBV5-4
cdr3_nt: TGTGCCAGCAGCTTAGGGCAGACTAACCAAGAGACCCAGTACTTC
cdr3_aa: CASSLGQTNQETQYF

j_call: TRBJ2-5
clone_size: .
d_call: .
v_call: TRBV4-1
cdr3_nt: TGCGCCAGCAGCCAAGGACCCACAGTCACCCAGTACTTC
cdr3_aa: CASSQGPTVTQYF

j_call: TRBJ2-1
clone_size: .
d_call: TRBD2
v_call: TRBV13
cdr3_nt: TGTGCCAGCAGCTCCCTACGACTAGCGGGGGGGCAATATGAGCAGTTCTTC
cdr3_aa: CASSSLRLAGGQYEQFF

j_call: TRBJ1-6
clone_size: .
d_call: .
v_call: TRBV10-3
cdr3_nt: TGTGCCATCACACCCAGCTCCTATAATTCACCCCTCCACTTT
cdr3_aa: CAITPSSYNSPLHF

j_call: TRBJ2-7
clone_size: .
d_call: .
v_call: TRBV13
cdr3_nt: TGTGCCAGCAGCTTAGGGACACTTTCCTACGAGCAGTACTTC
cdr3_aa: CASSLGTLSYEQYF

j_call: TRBJ1-6
clone_size: .
d_call: .
v_call: TRBV6-6
cdr3_nt: TGTGCCAGCAGTTACGGGCAGGTTAATTCACCCCTCCACTTT
cdr3_aa: CASSYGQVNSPLHF

j_call: TRBJ1-6
clone_size: .
d_call: .
v_call: TRBV11-2
cdr3_nt: TGTGCCAGCAGCTTGGTGGCCGGGAATTCACCCCTCCACTTT
cdr3_aa: CASSLVAGNSPLHF

j_call: TRBJ2-1
clone_size: .
d_call: .
v_call: TRBV10-3
cdr3_nt: TGTGCCATCAGTGATACACAGAGTCTTGATGAGCAGTTCTTC
cdr3_aa: CAISDTQSLDEQFF

j_call: TRBJ2-1
clone_size: few
d_call: TRBD1
v_call: TRBV5-4
cdr3_nt: TGTGCCAGCAGCAAGCCGGGACAGGGAAGTTACAATGAGCAGTTCTTC
cdr3_aa: CASSKPGQGSYNEQFF

j_call: TRBJ1-5
clone_size: .
d_call: TRBD1
v_call: TRBV30
cdr3_nt: TGTGCCTGGAGGGAGGGATCGTACAGGGGCCTATTAAGCAATCAGCCCCAGCATTTT
cdr3_aa: CAWREGSYRGLLSNQPQHF

j_call: TRBJ1-2
clone_size: .
d_call: TRBD1
v_call: TRBV28
cdr3_nt: TGTGCCAGCAGAGCACCGGGACAGGGTGATGGCTACACCTTC
cdr3_aa: CASRAPGQGDGYTF

j_call: TRBJ2-7
clone_size: .
d_call: .
v_call: TRBV6-1
cdr3_nt: TGTGCCAGCAGTACCGGAGCCTCCTACGAGCAGTACTTC
cdr3_aa: CASSTGASYEQYF

j_call: TRBJ2-3
clone_size: .
d_call: TRBD2
v_call: TRBV6-1
cdr3_nt: TGTGCCAGCGGGACTAAGGCCCCAGATACGCAGTATTTT
cdr3_aa: CASGTKAPDTQYF